The 5 T cell receptor beta chains below all came from one sample that was sequenced in a study of T cells after yellow fever vaccination. Via MiXCR, TCRdb re-called the 5' RACE reads, giving one row per CDR3 protein. Of hundreds of thousands of distinct CDR3 sequences listed, roughly 13% are singletons. The sequenced sample was PBMCs, obtained on the day of the yellow fever booster vaccination. The receptors shown here come from a man aged 30-40 years who received the YFV17D yellow fever vaccine.

This chain connects TRBV7-9 to TRBJ2-1, with 8 bases fitting TRBD1. J was trimmed by 6 bases and V by 7 bases; bases with no gene match: 14. There are 16 residues in the CDR3. The germline gives CDR1 SEHNR, CDR2 FQNEAQ (reference sequence). CDR3 sequence reads: CASNEAGTGGSNEQFF. CDR3 nucleotides: TGTGCCAGCAACGAAGCCGGGACAGGAGGTTCCAATGAGCAGTTCTTC.

The gene calls are TRBV20-1 and TRBJ2-3, with TRBD2 matching 9 bases. Unmatched junction bases numbered 8, after V lost 1 base and J lost 0 bases. The germline gives CDR1 DFQATT, CDR2 SNEGSKA (reference sequence). CDR3 length: 17 residues. This CDR3 reads CSARGGLAGPSTDTQYF. The CDR3 region has the DNA TGCAGTGCTAGAGGGGGGCTAGCGGGGCCTAGCACAGATACGCAGTATTTT.

This clonotype was found a few times. This chain connects TRBV7-9 to TRBJ2-2; D tentatively fits TRBD1 or TRBD2 (5 bases each). V lost 5 bases to trimming and J lost 6 bases, with 16 bases between them. This CDR3 is built from 15 residues. Germline values: CDR1 SEHNR, CDR2 FQNEAQ (reference sequence). DNA of the CDR3: TGTGCCAGCAGCCCCCCGGGACCCACCGCCGGGGAGCTGTTTTTT. Protein sequence: CASSPPGPTAGELFF.

The chain uses TRBV6-2 or TRBV6-3 and TRBJ2-7; TRBD2 aligns across 7 bases. The germline gives CDR1 MNHEY, CDR2 SVGEGT. Trimming at V came to 6 bases and at J to 2 bases, leaving 4 bases not matched to a gene. This CDR3 is built from 13 residues. The CDR3 sequence: CASRKTSTYEQYF. CDR3 coding DNA: TGTGCCAGCAGGAAGACTAGCACCTACGAGCAGTACTTC.

This clonotype was found many times. V gene TRBV7-2 combines with J gene TRBJ2-2, with TRBD1 identical over 8 bases. V shed 0 bases and J 5 bases; nucleotides not matched to a gene: 2. The CDR3 has 15 amino acids. Germline values: CDR1 SGHTA, CDR2 FQGNSA. CDR3 DNA sequence: TGTGCCAGCAGCTTAGCCCAGGGGGCAACCGGGGAGCTGTTTTTT. This sequence encodes CASSLAQGATGELFF.